Listed here are 32 T cell receptor beta chains from one sample, sequenced in a study of shared clonotypes between healthy human individuals. Measured with immunoSEQ multiplex PCR; TCRdb has only the in-frame clones, and not every one. Counted here are approximately 1,500,000 clones, about 96% occurring once; the ten biggest clones make up about 1.2%. The sample taken for sequencing was naive CD4+ T cells sorted from blood. Documented subset: CD45RA+ positively selected. The receptor set was obtained from a man aged 25-40 years in good health.

This clone was picked up one time. V is TRBV7-2 and J is TRBJ2-7; D uncertain. Trimming stripped 3 bases from V and 8 bases from J, with 14 bases between. The germline V gene has CDR1 SGHTA and CDR2 FQGNSA. This CDR3 is built from 13 residues. CDR3 residues: CASSFAAAPQQYF. The CDR3 bases are TGTGCCAGCAGCTTCGCCGCGGCACCCCAGCAGTACTTC.

The gene calls are TRBV28 and TRBJ1-2; TRBD1 aligns across 7 bases. CDR1 MDHEN and CDR2 SYDVKM come from the germline V gene. V shed 4 bases and J 7 bases; nucleotides not matched to a gene: 12. The CDR3 contains 15 residues. CDR3 in DNA: TGTGCCAGCAGTTCGGGGTTTAGACAGGGAGGTGGCTACACCTTC. Amino acid sequence: CASSSGFRQGGGYTF.

The chain couples TRBV6-6 to TRBJ1-1; 8 bases match TRBD1. With V trimmed by 6 bases and J by 1 base, 4 bases remained unmatched. This CDR3 is built from 14 residues. Per the germline V gene, CDR1 is MNHNY and CDR2 is SVGAGI (reference sequence). The CDR3 nucleotides are TGTGCCAGCAGACCGGGGACAGGGAACACTGAAGCTTTCTTT. Amino acids: CASRPGTGNTEAFF.

The genes are TRBV19 and TRBJ2-1; tentatively, D is TRBD1 (5 bases). Germline CDR1 is LNHDA and CDR2 is SQIVND (reference sequence). The CDR3 contains 16 residues. Trimming took off 5 bases at V and 1 base at J, with 15 bases between the two ends. CDR3 loop: CASSRLGVGSYNEQFF. DNA of the CDR3: TGTGCCAGTAGTCGGTTAGGGGTAGGGTCCTACAATGAGCAGTTCTTC.

The CDR3 sequence is CASSPQRARTSTDTQYF. In DNA form, the CDR3 reads TGTGCCAGCTCACCACAGAGGGCACGAACTTCCACAGATACGCAGTATTTT. The rearrangement uses TRBV18 and TRBJ2-3, with D possibly matching TRBD2 (5 bases). Trimming took 1 base from V and 2 from J, leaving 16 bases between them. Germline V gives CDR1 KGHSH, CDR2 LQKENI. The CDR3 consists of 17 residues.

The rearrangement uses TRBV30 and TRBJ2-1; D is unresolved. CDR3 length: 14 residues. The V gene lost 0 bases and the J gene lost 11 bases, with 17 bases spanning the gap. Germline V gene sequence: CDR1 GTSNPN, CDR2 SVGIG (reference sequence). The CDR3 DNA reads as TGTGCCTGGAGTGTACTTAGAGGCCGCTTGAAGCAGTTCTTC. Encoded protein: CAWSVLRGRLKQFF.

The rearrangement links TRBV5-4 to TRBJ2-1; D not certain. Between the trimmed V and J ends, which lost 1 base and 7 bases, there was a span of 12 bases. This CDR3 is built from 14 residues. Germline lookup yields CDR1 SGHNT and CDR2 YYREEE (reference sequence). DNA for the CDR3: TGTGCCAGCAGCTTGACTTTTAGCTGGAATGAGCAGTTCTTC. This translates into CASSLTFSWNEQFF.

Worth noting for this clone: Other nucleotide sequences from this sample produce the same CDR3. The chain couples TRBV5-1 to TRBJ2-5; TRBD2 aligns across 8 bases. The germline CDR1 and CDR2 sequences are SGHRS and YFSETQ. This CDR3 has 14 residues. The V segment lost 0 bases and the J segment 4 bases; nucleotides outside the gene matches: 2. CDR3 sequence (DNA): TGCGCCAGCAGCTTGGCGGGAGGGCCAGAGACCCAGTACTTC. Translation: CASSLAGGPETQYF.

This chain links TRBV11-1 with TRBJ1-4, with TRBD1 as a possible D gene (5 bases). The length of the CDR3 is 14 residues. V lost 5 bases, J lost 2 bases, and 9 bases lay in between. Germline CDR1 is SGHAT and CDR2 is FQDESV (reference sequence). The CDR3: CASSQGPTNEKLFF. Written as DNA, the CDR3 is TGTGCCAGCAGCCAGGGACCGACTAATGAAAAACTGTTTTTT.

The chain has TRBV2 and TRBJ1-4; 7 bases match TRBD1. The ends lost 7 bases at V and 7 bases at J; junction bases unmatched: 9. The CDR3 contains 14 residues. CDR1 SNHLY and CDR2 FYNNEI come from the germline V gene. DNA for the CDR3: TGTGCCAGCACCCGACAGGGTCGGGGTGAAAAACTGTTTTTT. Translation gives CASTRQGRGEKLFF.

The chain carries TRBV11-2 and TRBJ2-3; 11 nucleotides line up with TRBD2. The CDR3 length is 17 residues. With V trimmed by 1 base and J by 0 bases, 3 bases remained unmatched. CDR1 and CDR2 (germline): SGHAT, FQNNGV. CDR3 coding DNA: TGTGCCAGCAGCTTAGCTAGCGGGAGGACTAGCACAGATACGCAGTATTTT. Translation: CASSLASGRTSTDTQYF.

This clone was counted a single time. The rearrangement uses TRBV5-1 and TRBJ2-7; D possibly corresponds to TRBD1 (6 bases). This CDR3 is built from 16 residues. CDR1 SGHRS and CDR2 YFSETQ come from the germline V gene. V lost 0 bases and J 3 bases, leaving 16 bases between the germline ends. The CDR3 DNA sequence: TGCGCCAGCAGCTTGGGACAGGTATTTAGCCGCTACGAGCAGTACTTC. Protein: CASSLGQVFSRYEQYF.

CDR3 residues: CASSLRRTGELFF. In nucleotides, the CDR3 is TGCGCCAGCAGCCTACGACGAACCGGGGAGCTGTTTTTT. This chain connects TRBV4-1 to TRBJ2-2; D is unresolved. Trimming removed 4 bases at V and 5 bases at J, with 8 bases between. CDR1 is MGHRA and CDR2 is YSYEKL in the germline V gene. The CDR3 contains 13 residues.

The chain has TRBV30 and TRBJ1-4; a weak D match, TRBD1 (5 bases). V was pared by 0 bases and J by 2 bases, with 19 bases between. This CDR3 is built from 18 residues. Looked up from germline, CDR1 is GTSNPN and CDR2 is SVGIG (reference sequence). The CDR3 DNA reads TGTGCCTGGAGTGTACTGGGGGGAACCGTAGGGACTAATGAAAAACTGTTTTTT. Translating gives CAWSVLGGTVGTNEKLFF.

The chain couples TRBV18 to TRBJ2-7; D gene ambiguous. The V gene's germline CDR1 is KGHSH and CDR2 LQKENI. This CDR3 is 13 amino acids long. The germline V and J ends were trimmed by 5 bases and 6 bases, with 14 bases remaining between them. The CDR3 spells CASSMDLVPEQYF. In nucleotides, the CDR3 is TGTGCCAGCTCAATGGATCTGGTCCCCGAGCAGTACTTC.

The chain is built from TRBV5-6 and TRBJ2-2; D unclear. CDR1 is SGHDT, CDR2 YYEEEE, per germline. The CDR3 extends over 14 amino acids. The V end was cut by 0 bases, the J end by 2 bases, with 5 bases between. The CDR3 bases are TGTGCCAGCAGCTTGGACCTCAACACCGGGGAGCTGTTTTTT. Its protein product is CASSLDLNTGELFF.

The chain joins TRBV5-8 to TRBJ1-2; D might be TRBD1 (6 bases). Germline lookup yields CDR1 SGHTS and CDR2 YDEGEE. This CDR3 region has 14 residues. Trimming took 0 bases from V and 3 from J, leaving 9 bases between them. CDR3 nucleotide sequence: TGTGCCAGCAGCTTGGCAGGGGTTTACTATGGCTACACCTTC. It codes for CASSLAGVYYGYTF.

The J gene is TRBJ2-7, the V gene TRBV2; 8 nucleotides line up with TRBD2. Per the germline V gene, CDR1 is SNHLY and CDR2 is FYNNEI. The CDR3 is made up of 16 amino acids. The ends lost 0 bases at V and 3 bases at J; junction bases unmatched: 7. CDR3 sequence (DNA): TGTGCCAGCAGTGAAGCGCCCAGCGGGAGACTCTACGAGCAGTACTTC. This sequence encodes CASSEAPSGRLYEQYF.

J is TRBJ2-5 and V is TRBV6-6, with D possibly TRBD1 on 6 matching bases. CDR1 is MNHNY, CDR2 SVGAGI, per germline (reference sequence). Trimming took off 6 bases at V and 5 bases at J, with 16 bases between the two ends. The CDR3 covers 14 residues. CDR3 region: CASSNGQIGETQYF. The CDR3, as DNA: TGTGCCAGCAGCAACGGACAGATAGGGGAGACCCAGTACTTC.

V and J are TRBV6-1 and TRBJ2-7, with D possibly matching TRBD2 (6 bases). The CDR3 spans 13 residues. Deletions cut 1 base from V and 8 bases from J, with 12 bases between. Looked up from germline, CDR1 is MNHNS and CDR2 is SASEGT. The CDR3 nucleotides are TGTGCCAGCAGTGAAGGGACTACCGTGCAGCAGTACTTC. Amino acids: CASSEGTTVQQYF.

J is TRBJ1-1 and V is TRBV28; 7 bases align to TRBD1. With 5 bases clipped from V and 11 bases from J, the junction kept 20 bases outside the gene matches. Germline-derived CDR1 and CDR2 are MDHEN and SYDVKM. This CDR3 region has 16 residues. Here the CDR3 DNA reads TGTGCCAGCAGTGCCCCGACGCGAGGCAGGGGGTCGGGGGCTTTCTTT. Translated: CASSAPTRGRGSGAFF.

J is TRBJ2-3 and V is TRBV10-3; 9 bases are a match to TRBD2. Germline values: CDR1 ENHRY, CDR2 SYGVKD. The CDR3 is made up of 13 amino acids. V was pared by 10 bases and J by 6 bases, with 8 bases of the junction left unmatched. The CDR3 protein is CANQREALDTQYF. The CDR3 DNA sequence: TGTGCCAACCAGCGGGAGGCGCTTGATACGCAGTATTTT.

The chain has TRBV19 and TRBJ1-3; D perhaps matches TRBD1 (6 bases). Trimming left V 5 bases short and J 0 bases short, with 14 bases between. This CDR3 spans 16 amino acids. Germline V CDR1 and CDR2: LNHDA, SQIVND (reference sequence). For the CDR3, the DNA is TGTGCCAGTAGTTTCCGGGACACGAGCTCTGGAAACACCATATATTTT. It codes for CASSFRDTSSGNTIYF. The whole variable domain, remainder taken from reference TRBV19 and TRBJ1-3, is DGGITQSPKYLFRKEGQNVTLSCEQNLNHDAMYWYRQDPGQGLRLIYYSQIVNDFQKGDIAEGYSVSREKKESFPLTVTSAQKNPTAFYLCASSFRDTSSGNTIYFGEGSWLTVV.

As concerns this clone: This may come from a read error, since a much larger clone is one base off. Other DNA sequences within the sample encode an identical CDR3. The J gene is TRBJ1-5, the V gene TRBV2; 7 bases line up with TRBD1. The CDR3 contains 13 residues. V shed 7 bases, J shed 2 bases, and the junction held 2 bases outside the gene matches. The V gene's germline CDR1 is SNHLY and CDR2 FYNNEI. CDR3 DNA: TGTGCCAGCACTGGGACAGGCAATCAGCCCCAGCATTTT. Translation: CASTGTGNQPQHF.

The genes are TRBV5-1 and TRBJ1-1; no clear D gene. V lost 3 bases and J lost 0, with 9 bases in between. CDR3 length: 14 amino acids. Germline V CDR1 and CDR2: SGHRS, YFSETQ. CDR3 in amino acids: CASSSVQMNTEAFF. The CDR3 bases are TGCGCCAGCAGCTCGGTCCAAATGAACACTGAAGCTTTCTTT.

The chain has TRBV18 and TRBJ2-7; tentatively, D is TRBD2 (5 bases). V was trimmed by 1 base and J by 4 bases, leaving 20 bases between them. The CDR3 totals 17 residues. Per the germline V gene, CDR1 is KGHSH and CDR2 is LQKENI. In nucleotides, the CDR3 is TGTGCCAGCTCACCACTAAACGTCGCGGGCAAAATTTACGAGCAGTACTTC. Protein product: CASSPLNVAGKIYEQYF.

This chain uses TRBV4-2 with TRBJ1-1; D is perhaps TRBD1 (5 bases). Germline-derived CDR1 and CDR2 are LGHNA and YNFKEQ. The CDR3 loop spans 16 amino acids. V lost 1 base, J lost 6 bases, and 18 bases lay in between. The CDR3 protein is CASSQGEGRRPAEAFF. The CDR3 coding sequence is TGTGCCAGCAGCCAAGGAGAGGGACGGCGTCCTGCTGAAGCTTTCTTT.

The V call is TRBV12-2, the J call TRBJ2-2; the table's D call, TRBD2, was not checked against the DNA. TRBV12-2 is classified as a pseudogene. The CDR3 is 18 amino acids. The CDR3 DNA reads TGTGCAAGTCGCTTATCGCGGGTGGTTGCGGTGTACACCGGGGAGCTGTTTTTT. As protein: CASRLSRVVAVYTGELFF.

As to this clone: The sample has other DNA sequences that encode this CDR3 too. The chain links TRBV9 to TRBJ2-5; D call uncertain. In germline, CDR1 is SGDLS, CDR2 YYNGEE. The germline V and J ends were trimmed by 2 bases and 5 bases, with 10 bases remaining between them. The CDR3 extends over 13 amino acids. The CDR3 loop reads CASSVGVRETQYF. CDR3 nucleotide sequence: TGTGCCAGCAGCGTCGGAGTACGGGAGACCCAGTACTTC.

This clone has just a few counts. This chain links TRBV7-8 with TRBJ2-7; no definite D call. Trimming stripped 5 bases from V and 4 bases from J, with 3 bases between. The CDR3 covers 10 residues. From germline, CDR1 is SGHVS and CDR2 FQNEAQ. DNA of the CDR3: TGTGCCAGCAGCGAATACGAGCAGTACTTC. This gives the protein CASSEYEQYF.

V usage is TRBV11-2 and J usage is TRBJ2-3; D is uncertain. Trimming stripped 2 bases from V and 0 bases from J, with 12 bases between. CDR1 is SGHAT, CDR2 FQNNGV, per germline. The CDR3 totals 16 residues. In DNA form, the CDR3 reads TGTGCCAGCAGCTTAACTGTCAGGCCTAGCACAGATACGCAGTATTTT. Protein: CASSLTVRPSTDTQYF.

V gene TRBV18 combines with J gene TRBJ2-5, with 9 positions matching TRBD2. The CDR3 sequence is 15 residues long. V was clipped by 3 bases and J by 2 bases; unmatched bases: 4. CDR1 is KGHSH and CDR2 is LQKENI in the germline V gene. CDR3 coding DNA: TGTGCCAGCTCACCCAAGACTAGCGGACAAGAGACCCAGTACTTC. Protein sequence: CASSPKTSGQETQYF.